This T cell receptor beta chain was recovered during a study of cytomegalovirus exposure and HLA in healthy donors. At the level of the study: Earlier, 100 million to 120 million unique TCR beta sequences were recovered from about 200 million T cells by an analysis. General study results and limits: The analysis excluded some indistinguishable V segments, including TRBV6-2 and TRBV6-3. Later analysis identified several of the most significant clusters that appeared linked to common viral pathogens.

Regarding this clone: Antigen specificity is unknown.

Looked up from germline, CDR1 is SNHLY and CDR2 is FYNNEI. The CDR3 length is 15 residues. V lost 1 base and J lost 2, with 9 bases in between. Primers for the PCR totalled 60 Vbeta and 13 Jbeta. The repertoire was sequenced with immunoSEQ multiplex PCR; TCRdb's copy has only in-frame clones and lacks some. This sample yields some 150,000 clones, of which roughly 82% are seen a single time; 1.5% to 2% belongs to the top ten. The sequencing input was PBMCs. This TCR was recovered from a woman aged 25 to 39 in good health and CMV-seronegative. This chain joins TRBV2 and TRBJ1-5, with D perhaps matching TRBD1 (5 bases). The CDR3: CASSEGVGRNQPQHF. The CDR3 DNA follows: TGTGCCAGCAGTGAAGGGGTGGGGCGCAATCAGCCCCAGCATTTT.